These 10 T cell receptor beta chains were all obtained from the same sample, sequenced in a study of T cells in Graves' hyperthyroidism and ophthalmopathy. Authors of the study amplified TCR beta CDR3 regions from RNA transcripts. The TCR CDR3 was amplified in a first-round RT-PCR using the HTBI primer set. TCRdb ran MiXCR on the multiplex PCR reads and lists one entry per CDR3 protein. The data contain 450,000 to 600,000 distinct CDR3 sequences, 11% to 15% of them seen just once; the ten biggest clones take up around 13%. Sequencing was performed on blood. Source of these receptors: a woman in her 40s with Graves' hyperthyroidism.

As concerns this clonotype: A junction boundary mismatches the germline segment, possibly from a read error. The chain is built from TRBV7-9 and TRBJ2-2; D is unresolved. This CDR3 contains 13 residues. Per the germline V gene, CDR1 is SEHNR and CDR2 is FQNEAQ (reference sequence). The DNA for the CDR3 is TGTACCAGCAGCTTAGAGGCCACCGGGGAGCTGTTTTTT. It encodes CTSSLEATGELFF.

This clonotype was recorded a few times. The chain carries TRBV19 and TRBJ1-2; D is ambiguous. The germline CDR1 and CDR2 sequences are LNHDA and SQIVND (reference sequence). Trimming removed 3 bases at V and 2 bases at J, with 13 bases between. CDR3 length: 15 amino acids. Here the CDR3 reads CASSMFSGGNYGYTF. CDR3 bases: TGTGCCAGTAGTATGTTTTCGGGAGGGAACTATGGCTACACCTTC.

The gene calls are TRBV19 and TRBJ2-7; possible D gene TRBD1, 6 bases. V lost 4 bases and J 5 bases, leaving 15 bases between the germline ends. Per germline, CDR1 LNHDA and CDR2 SQIVND (reference sequence). The CDR3 length is 14 residues. CDR3 in DNA: TGTGCCAGTAGTAGCCGGGACAATAGGCACGAGCAGTACTTC. Protein sequence: CASSSRDNRHEQYF.

This clonotype has at least ten counts. The chain carries TRBV20-1 and TRBJ1-2; tentative D call: TRBD1 (6 bases). This CDR3 has 13 amino acids. Germline values: CDR1 DFQATT, CDR2 SNEGSKA (reference sequence). V gave up 2 bases and J gave up 6 bases, with 13 bases separating them. The DNA of the CDR3 is TGCAGTGCTAGAACTGGGACACAGGATGGCTACACCTTC. Translating it yields CSARTGTQDGYTF.

In DNA form, the CDR3 reads TGTGCCAGCAGCTTCGCATCGGGAGCGTTTGAGACCCAGTACTTC. Amino acids: CASSFASGAFETQYF. V is TRBV7-9 and J is TRBJ2-5; weak D call: TRBD2 (6 bases). This CDR3 has 15 residues. The V gene lost 3 bases and the J gene lost 5 bases, with 16 bases spanning the gap. Germline CDR1 reads SEHNR; CDR2 reads FQNEAQ (reference sequence).

Notes on this clonotype: This sequence may be a read error, since a much larger clone differs from it by one base. J is TRBJ1-1 and V is TRBV5-1; D unresolved. The CDR3 sequence is 14 residues long. CDR1 and CDR2 (germline): SGHRS, YFSETQ. Trimming shortened V by 4 bases and J by 0 bases, and 10 bases separated the two germline ends. The CDR3 DNA reads TGCGCCAGCAGCCCAGTCCGGATGAACACTGAAGCTTTCTTT. Its protein product is CASSPVRMNTEAFF.

The chain employs TRBV4-1 and TRBJ2-7; the match to TRBD2 covers 9 bases. The CDR3 extends over 17 amino acids. The V and J ends lost 0 bases and 3 bases, in that order; junction bases with no gene match: 9. Germline CDR1 and CDR2: MGHRA and YSYEKL. CDR3 coding DNA: TGCGCCAGCAGCCAAGAAAGTGGTCTAGCGGGGCACTACGAGCAGTACTTC. Its protein product is CASSQESGLAGHYEQYF.

Comments on this clonotype: A much larger clone lies a single base off, so this may be a read error. This chain joins TRBV6-2 or TRBV6-3 and TRBJ2-1, with D unresolved. Germline CDR1 MNHEY, CDR2 SVGEGT. This CDR3 region has 11 residues. This chain's CDR3 is CASSDFNEQLF. Written as DNA, the CDR3 is TGTGCCAGCAGCGACTTCAATGAGCAGCTCTTC.

This clonotype came up many times. This chain joins TRBV28 and TRBJ2-5; TRBD2 matches at 12 bases. The CDR3 sequence is 17 residues long. V lost 5 bases and J lost 4; bases outside the gene matches: 11. Germline lookup yields CDR1 MDHEN and CDR2 SYDVKM. This chain's CDR3 is CASSRSLAGGGGETQYF. CDR3 sequence (DNA): TGTGCCAGCAGTCGGAGCCTAGCGGGAGGGGGGGGAGAGACCCAGTACTTC.

This clonotype was found many times. This chain connects TRBV20-1 to TRBJ1-6, with TRBD1 matching 7 bases. The ends lost 6 bases at V and 8 bases at J; junction bases unmatched: 10. The germline CDR1 and CDR2 sequences are DFQATT and SNEGSKA (reference sequence). The CDR3 totals 14 residues. CDR3 residues: CSAQRGTADSPLHF. CDR3 nucleotides: TGCAGTGCCCAGAGGGGGACAGCCGATTCACCCCTCCACTTT.